The clone carrying this T cell receptor beta chain showed up many times. This entry belongs to a study of Graves' ophthalmopathy and Graves' hyperthyroidism. Exclusion applied to patients with other autoimmune diseases, uncontrolled infections, pregnancy or lactation. Orbital computed tomography and thyroid ultrasound, along with TRAb, serum thyroxine and clinical symptoms, underpinned diagnosis. Amplification from RNA transcripts yielded the TCR beta CDR3 regions. First-round RT-PCR relied on HTBI primers, and a second-round multiplex PCR came next. One entry per CDR3 protein, called by TCRdb with MiXCR from the multiplex PCR reads. The repertoire holds roughly 400,000 distinct CDR3 sequences, around 20% seen once, with 1.6% in the top ten. The length of the CDR3 is 14 residues. V lost 7 bases to trimming and J lost 2 bases; unmatched junction nucleotides: 5.

The chain joins TRBV12-3 or TRBV12-4 to TRBJ2-3, with TRBD2 identical over 8 bases. Input material: peripheral blood. This clonotype was sampled from a young woman with Graves' ophthalmopathy. In DNA form, the CDR3 reads TGTGCCAGCACACCGGGAGGGATCACAGATACGCAGTATTTT. Amino acid sequence: CASTPGGITDTQYF.